This TCR beta chain was sequenced for a study of blood T cells in healthy people across ages. Primers used in a second PCR of about 6 to 11 cycles were a sample-barcoded 5' primer and a J-beta primer mix. TCRdb re-derived calls from the 5' RACE reads in MiXCR, one entry per CDR3 protein. The sample carries roughly 1,800,000 distinct CDR3 sequences, around 48% recorded once. The CDR3 contains 13 residues. V dropped 7 bases and J dropped 11 bases, with 20 bases sitting between them. The V gene's germline CDR1 is MNHEY and CDR2 SVGEGT. The rearrangement joins TRBV6-2 or TRBV6-3 to TRBJ2-5; D is possibly TRBD2 (6 bases). Sequencing used blood. The TCR was taken from a woman aged 40 to 55 in good health. The CDR3 coding sequence is TGTGCCAGCACACGTTCAGGGCGTCGGGAGCAGTACTTC. This translates into CASTRSGRREQYF.